The T cell receptor (beta chain) under discussion was sequenced for a study of cytomegalovirus exposure and HLA in healthy donors. The germline CDR1 and CDR2 sequences are MDHEN and SYDVKM. The V gene end was trimmed by 8 bases and the J gene end by 10 bases; junction bases not matched to a gene: 16. The CDR3 is made up of 16 amino acids. Amplification used 60 Vbeta primers and 13 Jbeta primers. TCRdb's copy holds only in-frame clones and misses some; the assay was immunoSEQ multiplex PCR. This sample has about 200,000 clones; 65% to 90% occur once, and the top ten carry around 0.31%. The rearrangement links TRBV28 to TRBJ2-7; 14 nucleotides agree with TRBD2. Sequencing used PBMCs. This receptor was identified in a woman in her 30s in good health and CMV-seronegative. CDR3 residues: CASDSTSGTSGSKQYF. CDR3 in DNA: TGTGCCAGCGATTCAACTTCCGGGACTAGCGGGAGTAAACAGTACTTC.